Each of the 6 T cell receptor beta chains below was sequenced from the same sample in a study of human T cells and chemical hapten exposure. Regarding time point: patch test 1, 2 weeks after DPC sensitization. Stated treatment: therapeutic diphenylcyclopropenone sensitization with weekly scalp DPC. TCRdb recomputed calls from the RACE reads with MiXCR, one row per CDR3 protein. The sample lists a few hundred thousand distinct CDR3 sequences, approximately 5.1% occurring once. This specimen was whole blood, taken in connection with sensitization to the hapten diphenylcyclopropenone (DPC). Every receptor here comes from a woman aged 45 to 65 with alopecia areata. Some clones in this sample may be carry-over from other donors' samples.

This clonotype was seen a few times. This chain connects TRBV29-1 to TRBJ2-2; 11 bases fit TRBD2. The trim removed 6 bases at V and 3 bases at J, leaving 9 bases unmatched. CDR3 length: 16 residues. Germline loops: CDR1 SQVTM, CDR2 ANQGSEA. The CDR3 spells CSVPGTSGDYTGELFF. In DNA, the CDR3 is TGCAGCGTACCTGGGACTAGCGGAGATTACACCGGGGAGCTGTTTTTT.

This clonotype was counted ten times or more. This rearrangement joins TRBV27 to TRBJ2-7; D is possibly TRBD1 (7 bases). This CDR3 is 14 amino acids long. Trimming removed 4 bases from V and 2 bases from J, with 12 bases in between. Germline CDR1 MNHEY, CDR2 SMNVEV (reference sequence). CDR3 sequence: CASSSGDSPYEQYF. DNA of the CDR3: TGTGCCAGCAGTTCGGGGGACAGCCCCTACGAGCAGTACTTC.

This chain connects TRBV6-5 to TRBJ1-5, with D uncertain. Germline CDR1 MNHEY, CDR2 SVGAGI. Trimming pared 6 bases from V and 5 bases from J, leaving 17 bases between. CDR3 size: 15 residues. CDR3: CASSPMTGRDQPQHF. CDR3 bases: TGTGCCAGCAGCCCAATGACCGGGAGAGATCAGCCCCAGCATTTT.

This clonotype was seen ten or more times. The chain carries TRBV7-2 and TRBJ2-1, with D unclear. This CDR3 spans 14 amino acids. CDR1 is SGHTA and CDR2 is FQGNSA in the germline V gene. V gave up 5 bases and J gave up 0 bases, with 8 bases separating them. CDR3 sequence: CASSPPSSYNEQFF. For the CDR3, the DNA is TGTGCCAGCAGCCCCCCCAGCTCCTACAATGAGCAGTTCTTC.

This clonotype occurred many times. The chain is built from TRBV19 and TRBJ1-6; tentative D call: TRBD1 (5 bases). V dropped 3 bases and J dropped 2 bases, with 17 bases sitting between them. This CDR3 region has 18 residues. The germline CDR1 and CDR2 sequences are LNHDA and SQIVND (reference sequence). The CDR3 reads CASSISGRAGAYNSPLHF. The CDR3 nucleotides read TGTGCCAGTAGTATTTCGGGGCGGGCAGGAGCCTATAATTCACCCCTCCACTTT. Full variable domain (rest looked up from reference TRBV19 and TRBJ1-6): DGGITQSPKYLFRKEGQNVTLSCEQNLNHDAMYWYRQDPGQGLRLIYYSQIVNDFQKGDIAEGYSVSREKKESFPLTVTSAQKNPTAFYLCASSISGRAGAYNSPLHFGNGTRLTVT.

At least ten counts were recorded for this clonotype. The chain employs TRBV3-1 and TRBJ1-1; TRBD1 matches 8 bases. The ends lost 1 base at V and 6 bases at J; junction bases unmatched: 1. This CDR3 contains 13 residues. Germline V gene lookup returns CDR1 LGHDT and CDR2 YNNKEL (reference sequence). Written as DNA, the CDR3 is TGTGCCAGCAGCCAAGGGACAGGGTCTGAAGCTTTCTTT. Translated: CASSQGTGSEAFF.